The next 18 T cell receptor beta chains were all read from a single sample in a study of shared clonotypes between healthy human individuals. Sequencing was performed with immunoSEQ multiplex PCR; in TCRdb, only in-frame clones are kept and a portion is missing. The data contain 950,000 to 1,200,000 clones, roughly 77% of them singletons. Input material: memory CD4+ T cells from PBMCs. The subset is: CD45RA-negative fraction. The receptors originated from a man between 18 and 35 years old in good health. Some clones in this sample may be carry-over from other donors' samples.

The V and J genes are TRBV29-1 and TRBJ2-5, with D uncertain. The CDR3 spans 10 residues. Germline CDR1 reads SQVTM; CDR2 reads ANQGSEA. V was pared by 5 bases and J by 9 bases, with 10 bases between. The CDR3 DNA reads TGCAGCGTTCAGAGGATGTCCCAGTACTTC. Translation gives CSVQRMSQYF. The variable domain in full, with the rest retrieved from reference TRBV29-1 and TRBJ2-5, is SAVISQKPSRDICQRGTSLTIQCQVDSQVTMMFWYRQQPGQSLTLIATANQGSEATYESGFVIDKFPISRPNLTFSTLTVSNMSPEDSSIYLCSVQRMSQYFGPGTRLLVL.

This clone has only one observation. This chain links TRBV28 with TRBJ2-2; D might be TRBD2 (5 bases). Germline assignment: CDR1 MDHEN and CDR2 SYDVKM. This CDR3 is built from 17 residues. V gave up 4 bases and J gave up 5 bases, with 20 bases separating them. This CDR3 reads CASSSAASLVETGELFF. The DNA of the CDR3 is TGTGCCAGCAGTTCAGCCGCTAGCTTAGTGGAGACCGGGGAGCTGTTTTTT.

This clone was seen once. The chain uses TRBV28 and TRBJ2-7; TRBD2 aligns across 9 bases. The germline CDR1 and CDR2 sequences are MDHEN and SYDVKM. Trimming at V came to 7 bases and at J to 2 bases, leaving 9 bases not matched to a gene. The CDR3 extends over 15 amino acids. As DNA, the CDR3 is TGTGCCAGCAACACTAGGCTAGCGGGGACCTACGAGCAGTACTTC. It is translated as CASNTRLAGTYEQYF.

This rearrangement joins TRBV28 to TRBJ1-4, with D tentatively TRBD1 (5 bases). The CDR3 extends over 14 amino acids. Trimming shortened V by 7 bases and J by 3 bases, and 12 bases separated the two germline ends. Looked up from germline, CDR1 is MDHEN and CDR2 is SYDVKM. The CDR3 coding sequence is TGTGCCAGCACCCGGGGGTTCGCTAATGAAAAACTGTTTTTT. Translation: CASTRGFANEKLFF. Looking up the rest from reference TRBV28 and TRBJ1-4 gives the full variable domain: DVKVTQSSRYLVKRTGEKVFLECVQDMDHENMFWYRQDPGLGLRLIYFSYDVKMKEKGDIPEGYSVSREKKERFSLILESASTNQTSMYLCASTRGFANEKLFFGSGTQLSVL.

The V gene is TRBV6-1, the J gene TRBJ2-7; possibly TRBD2 for D (5 bases). V gave up 4 bases and J gave up 2 bases, with 12 bases separating them. This CDR3 region has 14 residues. The germline CDR1 and CDR2 sequences are MNHNS and SASEGT. The CDR3 protein is CASSVERSTYEQYF. The CDR3 DNA reads as TGTGCCAGCAGTGTGGAGCGGTCGACCTACGAGCAGTACTTC.

This clone is a singleton in its sample. The chain links TRBV7-2 to TRBJ2-7; D remains unclear. The CDR3 loop spans 13 amino acids. Trimming took 1 base from V and 7 from J, leaving 11 bases between them. Looked up from germline, CDR1 is SGHTA and CDR2 is FQGNSA. The chain's CDR3 is CASSLVGQLEQYF. CDR3 nucleotides: TGTGCCAGCAGCTTAGTAGGGCAGTTAGAGCAGTACTTC.

This clone was detected only once. CDR3 in DNA: TGTGCCAGCAGCTTAGCGTCTTCCAGGCAGAACACTGAAGCTTTCTTT. This encodes CASSLASSRQNTEAFF. J is TRBJ1-1 and V is TRBV7-2; D is ambiguous. Looked up from germline, CDR1 is SGHTA and CDR2 is FQGNSA. This CDR3 is 16 amino acids long. The V and J ends lost 0 bases and 1 base respectively, with 12 bases between them.

The chain employs TRBV18 and TRBJ1-3; D ambiguous. There are 18 residues in the CDR3. Trimming took off 6 bases at V and 0 bases at J, with 21 bases between the two ends. Germline assignment: CDR1 KGHSH and CDR2 LQKENI. CDR3 DNA: TGTGCCAGCTCCGCCGGACTCTACATAAACCTCTCTGGAAACACCATATATTTT. Protein product: CASSAGLYINLSGNTIYF. Together with reference TRBV18 and TRBJ1-3, the CDR3 gives the full variable domain: NAGVMQNPRHLVRRRGQEARLRCSPMKGHSHVYWYRQLPEEGLKFMVYLQKENIIDESGMPKERFSAEFPKEGPSILRIQQVVRGDSAAYFCASSAGLYINLSGNTIYFGEGSWLTVV.

The sample holds one count of this clone. The V call is TRBV15, the J call TRBJ1-1; D possibly corresponds to TRBD1 (6 bases). V was cut by 2 bases and J by 1 base, with 17 bases left in between. This CDR3 comprises 17 residues. Germline-derived CDR1 and CDR2 are LNHNV and YYDKDF (reference sequence). CDR3 coding DNA: TGTGCCACCAGCAGAAATCAACGACAGGCCTGGAACACTGAAGCTTTCTTT. Translated: CATSRNQRQAWNTEAFF.

V usage is TRBV9 and J usage is TRBJ2-5, with D possibly called TRBD1 or TRBD2 (6 bases each). The CDR3 sequence is 16 residues long. Trimming removed 0 bases from V and 4 bases from J, with 16 bases in between. Germline V gives CDR1 SGDLS, CDR2 YYNGEE. CDR3 nucleotides: TGTGCCAGCAGCGTAGGCAGCGGAGGGGGGTCAGAGACCCAGTACTTC. Translated: CASSVGSGGGSETQYF. The variable domain in full, with the rest retrieved from reference TRBV9 and TRBJ2-5, is DSGVTQTPKHLITATGQRVTLRCSPRSGDLSVYWYQQSLDQGLQFLIQYYNGEERAKGNILERFSAQQFPDLHSELNLSSLELGDSALYFCASSVGSGGGSETQYFGPGTRLLVL.

The chain links TRBV9 to TRBJ1-2; D uncertain. The V gene lost 4 bases and the J gene lost 3 bases, with 13 bases spanning the gap. CDR1 and CDR2 (germline): SGDLS, YYNGEE. This CDR3 comprises 14 residues. CDR3 loop: CASSPQTDYYGYTF. The CDR3, as DNA: TGTGCCAGCAGCCCCCAGACGGATTACTATGGCTACACCTTC.

The chain's CDR3 is CASSQRDRYEQYF. The DNA for the CDR3 is TGTGCCAGCAGTCAGAGGGACCGTTACGAGCAGTACTTC. The chain couples TRBV6-6 to TRBJ2-7; D assignment may be TRBD1 or TRBD2 (5 bases each). Trimming shortened V by 5 bases and J by 4 bases, and 12 bases separated the two germline ends. The CDR3 sequence is 13 residues long. Germline V CDR1 and CDR2: MNHNY, SVGAGI (reference sequence).

This clone was picked up one time. This chain connects TRBV18 to TRBJ2-1; 10 bases fit TRBD1. V was clipped by 4 bases and J by 0 bases; unmatched bases: 3. CDR1 is KGHSH and CDR2 is LQKENI in the germline V gene. This CDR3 has 16 residues. In DNA, the CDR3 is TGTGCCAGCTCACTAGGGACAGGGGCCTCCTACAATGAGCAGTTCTTC. Amino acids: CASSLGTGASYNEQFF.

In the case of this clone: The sample carries other DNA sequences with the same CDR3. The V gene is TRBV7-9, the J gene TRBJ2-2, with 8 bases that match TRBD2. Germline V CDR1 and CDR2: SEHNR, FQNEAQ (reference sequence). This CDR3 has 15 residues. Trimming cost V 5 bases and J 0 bases; bases outside gene matches: 2. The CDR3 DNA sequence: TGTGCCAGCAGCCGGACTAGCCCGAACACCGGGGAGCTGTTTTTT. Encoded protein: CASSRTSPNTGELFF.

This clone was found a few times. In nucleotides, the CDR3 is TGTGCCAGCAGCTTTGGGGACAGGTTCACAGATACGCAGTATTTT. Protein: CASSFGDRFTDTQYF. The V gene is TRBV5-6, the J gene TRBJ2-3, with 8 bases identical to TRBD1. Germline CDR1 is SGHDT and CDR2 is YYEEEE. V trimming: 2 bases; J trimming: 2 bases; junction bases outside the gene matches: 4. The CDR3 contains 15 residues.

The chain carries TRBV4-3 and TRBJ2-3; 8 bases are shared with TRBD2. The CDR3 is 16 amino acids. The germline gives CDR1 LGHNA, CDR2 YSLEER. V was pared by 4 bases and J by 4 bases, with 10 bases of the junction left unmatched. The CDR3 here is CASSLDLNGRADTQYF. As DNA, the CDR3 is TGCGCCAGCAGCCTAGATTTAAACGGGAGGGCAGATACGCAGTATTTT.

This clone was detected many times. This chain links TRBV7-2 with TRBJ2-7, with D possibly TRBD2 on 5 matching bases. This CDR3 has 14 residues. Trimming cost V 7 bases and J 0 bases, with 13 bases left between them. The germline CDR1 and CDR2 sequences are SGHTA and FQGNSA. The CDR3 loop is CASTSTGSSYEQYF. Written as DNA, the CDR3 is TGTGCCAGCACCTCGACGGGGAGCTCCTACGAGCAGTACTTC.

V usage is TRBV18 and J usage is TRBJ1-2, with D unresolved. This CDR3 is 15 amino acids long. V was trimmed by 2 bases and J by 4 bases, leaving 14 bases between them. Germline V gives CDR1 KGHSH, CDR2 LQKENI. CDR3 coding DNA: TGTGCCAGCTCACCAGGGGAAGGCGGTAGCTATGGCTACACCTTC. Translating it yields CASSPGEGGSYGYTF. The full variable domain, rest sourced from reference TRBV18 and TRBJ1-2, is NAGVMQNPRHLVRRRGQEARLRCSPMKGHSHVYWYRQLPEEGLKFMVYLQKENIIDESGMPKERFSAEFPKEGPSILRIQQVVRGDSAAYFCASSPGEGGSYGYTFGSGTRLTVV.